The 20 T cell receptor beta chains below all came from one sample that was sequenced in a study of T cell responses to AZD1222 COVID-19 vaccine. Clones were read by immunoSEQ multiplex PCR, and TCRdb kept only the in-frame ones, dropping some. The sample yields more than 150,000 clones, 88% seen once. The sample here was peripheral blood, taken 28 days after the second AZD1222 dose. The origin of the receptors is an adult who received the AZD1222 COVID-19 vaccine.

The J gene is TRBJ1-5, the V gene TRBV27; D might be TRBD1 (5 bases). CDR1 and CDR2 from the germline V gene are MNHEY and SMNVEV (reference sequence). The CDR3 sequence is 17 residues long. The V gene lost 4 bases and the J gene lost 0 bases, with 16 bases spanning the gap. The DNA of the CDR3 is TGTGCCAGCAGTTCCCGTCTGACAGACTATAGCAATCAGCCCCAGCATTTT. The encoded protein is CASSSRLTDYSNQPQHF.

This clone appeared a few times. V usage is TRBV4-3 and J usage is TRBJ1-4, with D hard to call. V was pared by 1 base and J by 4 bases, with 10 bases between. The CDR3 has 15 amino acids. Germline assignment: CDR1 LGHNA and CDR2 YSLEER. CDR3 sequence reads: CASSQAPGINEKLFF. The CDR3 DNA reads TGCGCCAGCAGCCAAGCCCCGGGGATTAATGAAAAACTGTTTTTT.

This chain links TRBV5-5 with TRBJ1-2; D call uncertain. Germline values: CDR1 SGHKS, CDR2 YYEKEE (reference sequence). V was pared by 0 bases and J by 3 bases, with 9 bases between. CDR3 length: 14 residues. The CDR3 DNA reads as TGTGCCAGCAGCTTGGCCGGGCTTGACTATGGCTACACCTTC. Translation gives CASSLAGLDYGYTF.

The V call is TRBV15, the J call TRBJ1-4; tentative D call: TRBD1 (5 bases). Germline lookup yields CDR1 LNHNV and CDR2 YYDKDF (reference sequence). Trimming took off 0 bases at V and 0 bases at J, with 8 bases between the two ends. CDR3 length: 16 amino acids. This CDR3 reads CATSRDGGTTNEKLFF. CDR3 DNA: TGTGCCACCAGCAGAGACGGGGGGACAACTAATGAAAAACTGTTTTTT.

The V and J genes are TRBV14 and TRBJ2-1; TRBD2 matches at 8 bases. CDR1 is SGHDN, CDR2 FVKESK, per germline. V gave up 6 bases and J gave up 1 base; unmatched junction bases: 20. The CDR3 has 20 amino acids. In nucleotides, the CDR3 is TGTGCCAGCAGTATCATTCGTGCCGCATCGGGAGGGGGATCCTACAATGAGCAGTTCTTC. Protein: CASSIIRAASGGGSYNEQFF.

The chain employs TRBV6-2 or TRBV6-3 and TRBJ1-5, with TRBD1 as a possible D gene (6 bases). CDR3 length: 16 amino acids. CDR1 and CDR2 (germline): MNHEY, SVGEGT. Trimming took 5 bases from V and 1 from J, leaving 15 bases between them. CDR3 bases: TGTGCCAGCAGTCAAACTACAGGGTTCAGCAATCAGCCCCAGCATTTT. Protein sequence: CASSQTTGFSNQPQHF.

The chain recombines TRBV28 with TRBJ1-5; D might be TRBD1 (5 bases). Germline assignment: CDR1 MDHEN and CDR2 SYDVKM. This CDR3 is 15 amino acids long. Trimming shortened V by 8 bases and J by 1 base, and 15 bases separated the two germline ends. Here the CDR3 DNA reads TGTGCCAGCCGCCCCGGGGCACCGAGCAATCAGCCCCAGCATTTT. It specifies CASRPGAPSNQPQHF.

The rearrangement uses TRBV28 and TRBJ2-1; tentative D call: TRBD1 (6 bases). V dropped 7 bases and J dropped 3 bases, with 13 bases sitting between them. Germline CDR1 is MDHEN and CDR2 is SYDVKM. CDR3 size: 14 residues. The CDR3 is CASTYGTNYNEQFF. The CDR3 DNA is TGTGCCAGCACCTACGGGACAAACTACAATGAGCAGTTCTTC.

Regarding this clone: Relative to the germline gene, one junction end is altered; a read error may explain this. The V call is TRBV7-7, the J call TRBJ2-5; D call uncertain. The CDR3 covers 16 residues. The germline V gene has CDR1 SSHAT and CDR2 FNYEAQ (reference sequence). This chain's CDR3 is CASSFLGPGNQETQYF. The CDR3 bases are TGTGCTAGCAGCTTTCTTGGGCCAGGAAATCAAGAGACCCAGTACTTC.

The V call is TRBV9, the J call TRBJ2-7, with 11 bases lining up with TRBD2. Germline CDR1 is SGDLS and CDR2 is YYNGEE. CDR3 length: 15 residues. With 1 base clipped from V and 4 bases from J, the junction kept 4 bases outside the gene matches. The CDR3 DNA reads as TGTGCCAGCAGCGTAACCGGGACTAGCGGTTACGAGCAGTACTTC. Translating it yields CASSVTGTSGYEQYF.

This sequence joins TRBV7-6 and TRBJ1-3, with a weak D call TRBD1 (6 bases). The V end was cut by 5 bases, the J end by 3 bases, with 20 bases between. The V gene's germline CDR1 is SGHVS and CDR2 FNYEAQ. The CDR3 covers 17 residues. Written as DNA, the CDR3 is TGTGCCAGCAGCCCAGCGAGGGGGGGCGCGAGTGGAAACACCATATATTTT. Its protein is CASSPARGGASGNTIYF.

As for this clone: Compared with germline, one end of the junction differs, possibly owing to a read error. V and J are TRBV6-5 and TRBJ2-7; 9 nucleotides agree with TRBD2. Germline assignment: CDR1 MNHEY and CDR2 SVGAGI. This CDR3 has 15 residues. The CDR3 loop reads CANSYRAGGGYEQYF. In nucleotides, the CDR3 is TGTGCCAACAGTTACCGCGCGGGAGGGGGGTACGAGCAGTACTTC.

The chain carries TRBV28 and TRBJ2-5, with a weak D call TRBD1 (6 bases). In germline, CDR1 is MDHEN, CDR2 SYDVKM. There are 15 residues in the CDR3. V was trimmed by 6 bases and J by 5 bases, leaving 19 bases between them. This CDR3 reads CASRRTGTLGETQYF. In nucleotides, the CDR3 is TGTGCCAGCAGAAGAACAGGGACCTTGGGGGAGACCCAGTACTTC.

This clone was found once. The rearrangement uses TRBV3-1 (or the pseudogene TRBV3-2) and TRBJ1-3; D might be TRBD1 (6 bases). Germline lookup yields CDR1 LGHDT and CDR2 YNNKEL (reference sequence). The CDR3 loop spans 15 amino acids. V was pared by 2 bases and J by 2 bases, with 10 bases between. The CDR3 loop is CASSQTGTTGNTIYF. The CDR3, as DNA: TGTGCCAGCAGCCAAACCGGGACAACTGGAAACACCATATATTTT.

The chain combines TRBV11-2 with TRBJ2-1; D is unclear. The V gene's germline CDR1 is SGHAT and CDR2 FQNNGV. The CDR3 sequence is 8 residues long. V gave up 11 bases and J gave up 5 bases, with 1 base separating them. The CDR3 nucleotides read TGTGCCGACAATGAGCAGTTCTTC. As protein: CADNEQFF.

The chain has TRBV9 and TRBJ2-3; D may be TRBD2 (5 bases). The V and J ends lost 6 bases and 5 bases respectively, with 19 bases between them. Germline V gene sequence: CDR1 SGDLS, CDR2 YYNGEE. The CDR3 runs to 15 residues. CDR3 protein: CASTPGTHEGDTQYF. As DNA, the CDR3 is TGTGCCAGCACCCCAGGTACTCACGAGGGAGATACGCAGTATTTT.

The J gene is TRBJ1-1, the V gene TRBV9, with D perhaps TRBD1 (5 bases). Trimming removed 0 bases from V and 5 bases from J, with 11 bases in between. The germline CDR1 and CDR2 sequences are SGDLS and YYNGEE. CDR3 length: 14 residues. CDR3 in DNA: TGTGCCAGCAGCGTAGTAGAGGGGAGGACTGAAGCTTTCTTT. Protein: CASSVVEGRTEAFF.

The rearrangement uses TRBV19 and TRBJ2-4; D ambiguous. Germline lookup yields CDR1 LNHDA and CDR2 SQIVND (reference sequence). V lost 3 bases and J lost 7, with 4 bases in between. This CDR3 contains 11 residues. DNA of the CDR3: TGTGCCAGTAGTATCAGGAACATTCAGTACTTC. Protein sequence: CASSIRNIQYF.

The rearrangement uses TRBV6-6 and TRBJ2-7, with a possible D match to TRBD2 (5 bases). In germline, CDR1 is MNHNY, CDR2 SVGAGI (reference sequence). The ends were cut back, 5 bases at V and 3 bases at J, with 14 bases in the middle. The CDR3 length is 14 residues. CDR3 in amino acids: CASSLRTEGYEQYF. CDR3 bases: TGTGCCAGCAGTCTCCGGACTGAAGGCTACGAGCAGTACTTC.

The chain combines TRBV19 with TRBJ2-7, with a possible D match to TRBD1 (5 bases). This CDR3 has 14 residues. Germline CDR1 is LNHDA and CDR2 is SQIVND (reference sequence). The ends were cut back, 4 bases at V and 0 bases at J, with 10 bases in the middle. The CDR3 sequence: CASSRQLDSYEQYF. DNA for the CDR3: TGTGCCAGTAGTAGACAGTTAGACTCCTACGAGCAGTACTTC.